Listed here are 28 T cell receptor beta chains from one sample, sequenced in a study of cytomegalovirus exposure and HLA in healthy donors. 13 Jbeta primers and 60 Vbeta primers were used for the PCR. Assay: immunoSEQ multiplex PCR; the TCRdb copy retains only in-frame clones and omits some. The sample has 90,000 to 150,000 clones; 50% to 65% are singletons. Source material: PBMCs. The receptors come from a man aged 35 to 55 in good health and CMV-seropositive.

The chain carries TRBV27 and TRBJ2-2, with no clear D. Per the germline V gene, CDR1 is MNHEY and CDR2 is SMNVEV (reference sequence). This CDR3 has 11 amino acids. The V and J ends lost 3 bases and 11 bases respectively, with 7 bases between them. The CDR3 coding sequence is TGTGCCAGCAGTTTCTCAGGAGAGCTGTTTTTT. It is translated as CASSFSGELFF.

The DNA for the CDR3 is TGTGCCAGCAGCCAAAACGGACAGGGGGTGTACGAGCAGTACTTC. It specifies CASSQNGQGVYEQYF. The chain couples TRBV4-2 to TRBJ2-7; TRBD1 aligns across 10 bases. Germline trimming cut 2 bases from V and 4 bases from J; bases unmatched to any gene: 5. CDR1 and CDR2 (germline): LGHNA, YNFKEQ. The CDR3 is 15 residues long.

The CDR3 sequence is CSGGQTSYNEQFF. The CDR3 DNA is TGCAGCGGGGGACAGACCTCCTACAATGAGCAGTTCTTC. The rearrangement uses TRBV29-1 and TRBJ2-1; TRBD1 matches at 7 bases. Germline assignment: CDR1 SQVTM and CDR2 ANQGSEA. The CDR3 loop spans 13 amino acids. Trimming took 7 bases from V and 0 from J; bases not matched to a gene: 3.

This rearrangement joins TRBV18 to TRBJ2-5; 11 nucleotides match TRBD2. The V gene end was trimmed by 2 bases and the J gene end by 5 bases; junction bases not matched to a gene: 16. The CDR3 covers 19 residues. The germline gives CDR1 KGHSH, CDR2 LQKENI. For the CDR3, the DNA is TGTGCCAGCTCACCAAAAAATCGGGCTAGCGGGGGGTTCTTGGAGACCCAGTACTTC. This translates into CASSPKNRASGGFLETQYF.

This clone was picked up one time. The CDR3 sequence: CASSWTSGASYEQYF. The DNA of the CDR3 is TGTGCCAGCAGTTGGACTAGCGGGGCCTCCTACGAGCAGTACTTC. The chain links TRBV6-5 to TRBJ2-7; TRBD2 matches at 12 bases. The V gene's germline CDR1 is MNHEY and CDR2 SVGAGI. The V gene end was trimmed by 4 bases and the J gene end by 0 bases; junction bases not matched to a gene: 1. The CDR3 has 15 residues.

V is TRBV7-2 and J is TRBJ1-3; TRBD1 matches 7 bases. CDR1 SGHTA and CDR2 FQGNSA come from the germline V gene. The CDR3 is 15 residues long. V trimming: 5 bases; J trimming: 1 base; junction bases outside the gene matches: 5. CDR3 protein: CASSTRQGSGNTIYF. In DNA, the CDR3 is TGTGCCAGCAGCACTCGACAGGGTTCTGGAAACACCATATATTTT.

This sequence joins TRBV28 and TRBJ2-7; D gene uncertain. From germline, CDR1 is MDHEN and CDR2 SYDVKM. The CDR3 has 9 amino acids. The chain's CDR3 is CAVLYEQYF. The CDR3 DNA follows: TGTGCTGTCCTCTACGAGCAGTACTTC.

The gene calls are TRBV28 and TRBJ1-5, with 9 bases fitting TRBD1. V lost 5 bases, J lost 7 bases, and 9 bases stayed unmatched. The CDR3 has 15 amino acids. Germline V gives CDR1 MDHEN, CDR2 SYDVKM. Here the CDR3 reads CASSPNRGLRQPQHF. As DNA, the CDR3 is TGTGCCAGCAGTCCGAACAGGGGGCTTAGGCAGCCCCAGCATTTT.

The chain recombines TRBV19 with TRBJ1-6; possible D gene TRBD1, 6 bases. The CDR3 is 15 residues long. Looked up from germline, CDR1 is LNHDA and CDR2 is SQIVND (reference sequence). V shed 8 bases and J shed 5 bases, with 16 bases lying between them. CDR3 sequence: CASSSARTDNSPLHF. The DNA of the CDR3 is TGTGCCAGTTCATCAGCCCGGACAGATAATTCACCCCTCCACTTT.

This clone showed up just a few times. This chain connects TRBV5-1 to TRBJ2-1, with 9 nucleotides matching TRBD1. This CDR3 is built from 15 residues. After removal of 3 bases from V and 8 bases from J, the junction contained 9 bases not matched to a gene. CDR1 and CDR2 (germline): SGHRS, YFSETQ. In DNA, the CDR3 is TGCGCCAGCAGCTCCGGACAGGGGAATTATGATGAGCAGTTCTTC. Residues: CASSSGQGNYDEQFF. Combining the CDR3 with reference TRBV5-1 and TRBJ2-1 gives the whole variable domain KAGVTQTPRYLIKTRGQQVTLSCSPISGHRSVSWYQQTPGQGLQFLFEYFSETQRNKGNFPGRFSGRQFSNSRSEMNVSTLELGDSALYLCASSSGQGNYDEQFFGPGTRLTVL.

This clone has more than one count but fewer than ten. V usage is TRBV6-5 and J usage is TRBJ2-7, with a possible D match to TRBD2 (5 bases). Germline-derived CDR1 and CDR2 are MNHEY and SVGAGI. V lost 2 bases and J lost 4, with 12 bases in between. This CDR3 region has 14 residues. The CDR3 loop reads CASSYESGGYEQYF. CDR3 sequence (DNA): TGTGCCAGCAGTTACGAGTCAGGAGGATACGAGCAGTACTTC.

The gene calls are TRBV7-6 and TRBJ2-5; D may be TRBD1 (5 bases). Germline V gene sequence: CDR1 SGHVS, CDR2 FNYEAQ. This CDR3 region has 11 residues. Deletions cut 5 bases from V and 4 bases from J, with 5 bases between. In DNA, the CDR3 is TGTGCCAGCAGCCAGGGAGAGACCCAGTACTTC. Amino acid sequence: CASSQGETQYF.

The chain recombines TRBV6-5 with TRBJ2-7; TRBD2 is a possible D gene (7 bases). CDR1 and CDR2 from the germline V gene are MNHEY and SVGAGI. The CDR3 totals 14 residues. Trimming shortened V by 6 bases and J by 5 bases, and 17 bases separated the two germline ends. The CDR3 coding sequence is TGTGCCAGCAGCCAAGGGGGGGCGGGAAACGAGCAGTACTTC. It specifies CASSQGGAGNEQYF.

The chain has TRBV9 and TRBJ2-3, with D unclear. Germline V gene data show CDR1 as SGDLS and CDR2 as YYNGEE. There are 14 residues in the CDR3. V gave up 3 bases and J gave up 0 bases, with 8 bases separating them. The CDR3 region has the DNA TGTGCCAGCAGCGGTGACGGGAGCACAGATACGCAGTATTTT. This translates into CASSGDGSTDTQYF.

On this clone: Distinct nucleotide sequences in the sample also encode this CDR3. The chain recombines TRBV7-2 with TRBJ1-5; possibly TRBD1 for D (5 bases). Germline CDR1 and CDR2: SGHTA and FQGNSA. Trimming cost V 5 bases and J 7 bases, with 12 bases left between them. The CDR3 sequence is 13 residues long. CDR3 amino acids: CASSLWRDQPQHF. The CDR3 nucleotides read TGTGCCAGCAGCCTATGGCGGGACCAGCCCCAGCATTTT. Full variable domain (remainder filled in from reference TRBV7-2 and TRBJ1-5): GAGVSQSPSNKVTEKGKDVELRCDPISGHTALYWYRQSLGQGLEFLIYFQGNSAPDKSGLPSDRFSAERTGGSVSTLTIQRTQQEDSAVYLCASSLWRDQPQHFGDGTRLSIL.

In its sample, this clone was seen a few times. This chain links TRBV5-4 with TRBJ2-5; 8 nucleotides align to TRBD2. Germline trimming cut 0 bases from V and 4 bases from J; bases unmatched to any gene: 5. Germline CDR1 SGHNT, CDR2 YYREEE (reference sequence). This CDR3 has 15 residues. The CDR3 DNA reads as TGTGCCAGCAGCTTGGCCAATCTAGCGGGAGAGACCCAGTACTTC. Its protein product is CASSLANLAGETQYF.

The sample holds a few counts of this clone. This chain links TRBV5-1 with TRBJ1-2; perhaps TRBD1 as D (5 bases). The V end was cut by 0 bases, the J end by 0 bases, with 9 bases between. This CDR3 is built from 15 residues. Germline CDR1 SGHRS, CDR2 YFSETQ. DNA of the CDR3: TGCGCCAGCAGCTTGGCTGGGGGGGCTAACTATGGCTACACCTTC. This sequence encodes CASSLAGGANYGYTF.

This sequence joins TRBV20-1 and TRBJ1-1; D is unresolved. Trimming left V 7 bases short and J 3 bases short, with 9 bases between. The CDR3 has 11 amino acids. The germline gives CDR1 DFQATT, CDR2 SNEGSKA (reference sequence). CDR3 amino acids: CSGLRDTEAFF. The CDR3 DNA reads TGCAGTGGACTAAGGGACACTGAAGCTTTCTTT.

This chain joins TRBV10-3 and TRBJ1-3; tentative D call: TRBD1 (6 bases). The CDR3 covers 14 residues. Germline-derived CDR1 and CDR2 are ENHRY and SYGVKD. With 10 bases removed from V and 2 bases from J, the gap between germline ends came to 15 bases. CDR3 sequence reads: CATKTGIAGNTIYF. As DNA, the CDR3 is TGTGCCACGAAAACAGGGATCGCTGGAAACACCATATATTTT.

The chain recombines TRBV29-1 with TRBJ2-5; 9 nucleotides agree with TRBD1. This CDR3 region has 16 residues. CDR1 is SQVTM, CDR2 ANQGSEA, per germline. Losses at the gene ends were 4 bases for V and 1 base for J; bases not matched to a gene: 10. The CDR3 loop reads CSVAFLQGAPQETQYF. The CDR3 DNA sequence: TGCAGCGTTGCCTTTTTACAGGGGGCACCCCAAGAGACCCAGTACTTC.

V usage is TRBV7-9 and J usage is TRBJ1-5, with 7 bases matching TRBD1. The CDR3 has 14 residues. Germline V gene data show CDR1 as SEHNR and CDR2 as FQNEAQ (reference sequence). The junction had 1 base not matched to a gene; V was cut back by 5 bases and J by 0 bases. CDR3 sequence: CASSTGASNQPQHF. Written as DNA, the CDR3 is TGTGCCAGCAGCACAGGGGCTAGCAATCAGCCCCAGCATTTT.

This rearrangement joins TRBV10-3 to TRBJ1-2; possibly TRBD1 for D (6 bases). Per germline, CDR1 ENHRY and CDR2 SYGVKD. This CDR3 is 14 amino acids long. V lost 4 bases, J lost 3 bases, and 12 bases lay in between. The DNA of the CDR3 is TGTGCCATCAGTGGTGGGACATCGGACTATGGCTACACCTTC. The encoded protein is CAISGGTSDYGYTF.

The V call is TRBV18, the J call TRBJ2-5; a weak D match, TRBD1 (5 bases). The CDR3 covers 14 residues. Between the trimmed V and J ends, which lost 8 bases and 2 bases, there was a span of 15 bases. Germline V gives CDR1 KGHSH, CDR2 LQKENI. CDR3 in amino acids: CASHRSSVQETQYF. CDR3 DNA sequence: TGTGCCAGCCACAGGTCCTCGGTTCAAGAGACCCAGTACTTC.

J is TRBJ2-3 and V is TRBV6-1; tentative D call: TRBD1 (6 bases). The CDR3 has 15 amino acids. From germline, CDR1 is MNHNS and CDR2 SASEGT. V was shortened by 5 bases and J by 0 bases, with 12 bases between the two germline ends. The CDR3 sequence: CASSTGTSSTDTQYF. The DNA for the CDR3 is TGTGCCAGCAGTACCGGGACATCTAGCACAGATACGCAGTATTTT.

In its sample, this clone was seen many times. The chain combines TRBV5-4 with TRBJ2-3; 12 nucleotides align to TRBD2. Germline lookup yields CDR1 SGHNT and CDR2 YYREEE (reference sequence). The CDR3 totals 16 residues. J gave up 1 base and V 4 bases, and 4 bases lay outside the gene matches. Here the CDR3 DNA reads TGTGCCAGCAGCCAGACTAGCGGGGGAGGCACAGATACGCAGTATTTT. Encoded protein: CASSQTSGGGTDTQYF.

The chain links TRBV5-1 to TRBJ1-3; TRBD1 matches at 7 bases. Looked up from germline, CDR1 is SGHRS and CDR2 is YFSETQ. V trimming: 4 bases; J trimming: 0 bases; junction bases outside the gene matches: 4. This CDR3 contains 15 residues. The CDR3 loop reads CASSGTASSGNTIYF. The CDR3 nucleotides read TGCGCCAGCAGCGGGACAGCCTCCTCTGGAAACACCATATATTTT.

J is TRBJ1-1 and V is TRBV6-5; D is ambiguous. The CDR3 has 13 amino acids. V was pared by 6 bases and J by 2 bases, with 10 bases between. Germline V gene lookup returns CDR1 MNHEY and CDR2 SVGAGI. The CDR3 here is CASSLQQNTEAFF. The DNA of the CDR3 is TGTGCCAGCAGCTTACAGCAAAACACTGAAGCTTTCTTT.

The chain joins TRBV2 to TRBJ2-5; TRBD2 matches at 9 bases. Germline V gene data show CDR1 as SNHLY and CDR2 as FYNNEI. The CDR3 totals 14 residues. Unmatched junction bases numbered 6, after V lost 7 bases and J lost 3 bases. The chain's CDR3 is CASKGAGGKETQYF. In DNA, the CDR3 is TGTGCCAGCAAGGGAGCGGGAGGCAAAGAGACCCAGTACTTC.